This T cell receptor beta chain appears in the sequencing data of a study of T-cell memory formation after mild COVID-19. Study-wide background: Largely, the TCR clusters proved donor specific. Study findings and constraints: Pre-infection memory contained some responding clones, which suggested that cross-reactive memory had joined. Mainly CM and EM harbored the contracting CD4+ clones; mainly EMRA harbored the CD8+ ones.

This clonotype was observed at least ten times. The antigen is unknown. CDR1 is SEHNR, CDR2 FQNEAQ, per germline (reference sequence). CDR3 length: 15 residues. Unmatched junction bases numbered 7, after V lost 1 base and J lost 7 bases. MiXCR, applied by TCRdb to the 5' RACE reads, yields one record per CDR3 protein. Among 100,000 or so distinct CDR3 sequences listed, roughly 10% were seen once. The sample consisted of PBMCs or a T cell subset sorted from them (not recorded which). This receptor was taken from a man between 18 and 29 years old who had mild COVID-19 (a few samples of this study predate the infection). Cell type and time point are not known. J is TRBJ1-5 and V is TRBV7-9; 7 bases are a match to TRBD1. CDR3 residues: CASSLGATGRQPQHF. As DNA, the CDR3 is TGTGCCAGCAGCTTAGGGGCGACAGGGCGGCAGCCCCAGCATTTT.